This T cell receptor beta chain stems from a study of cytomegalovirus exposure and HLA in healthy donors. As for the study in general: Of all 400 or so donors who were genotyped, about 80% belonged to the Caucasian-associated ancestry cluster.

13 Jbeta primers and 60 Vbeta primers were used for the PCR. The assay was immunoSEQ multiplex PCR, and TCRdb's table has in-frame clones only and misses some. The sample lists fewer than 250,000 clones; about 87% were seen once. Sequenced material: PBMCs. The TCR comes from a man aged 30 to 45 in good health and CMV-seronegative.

CDR3 sequence: CAISLGTFEQFF. CDR3 bases: TGTGCCATCTCCTTGGGGACATTCGAGCAGTTCTTC. This rearrangement joins TRBV10-3 to TRBJ2-1, with D perhaps TRBD1 (6 bases). The CDR3 totals 12 residues. Germline assignment: CDR1 ENHRY and CDR2 SYGVKD. Trimming took 8 bases from V and 10 from J, leaving 15 bases between them.